A selection of T cell receptor beta chains follows, all from one sample in a study of response to subunit inactivated influenza vaccine. TCRdb re-called the RT-PCR reads through MiXCR, storing one row per CDR3 protein. The table lists roughly 620,000 distinct CDR3 sequences, 11% of them singletons. This sample was also put to use in a study of T cells expressing NK-cell markers.

Sequencing used PBMCs from blood, obtained on the day of vaccination. The receptors were sampled from a man in his fifties who received an inactivated influenza vaccine. Both conserved end residues are part of each CDR3. The D gene is left open where the match is weak. Size values are once, few and many counts, or a class for expanded clones, and some rows have none.

d_call	j_call	clone_size	v_call	cdr3_length	cdr3_aa	cdr3_nt
TRBD2	TRBJ2-7	few	TRBV14	16	CASSPVGLAGLNEQYF	TGTGCCAGCAGCCCAGTAGGACTAGCGGGGCTAAACGAGCAGTACTTC
TRBD2	TRBJ2-7	many	TRBV4-2	14	CASSPAGGSYEQYF	TGTGCCAGCAGCCCGGCGGGGGGCTCCTACGAGCAGTACTTC
NA	TRBJ2-7	few	TRBV7-9	14	CASSFAGRRYEQYF	TGTGCCAGCAGCTTCGCCGGGAGAAGATACGAGCAGTACTTC
NA	TRBJ2-5	NA	TRBV10-3	13	CAISEHSQETQYF	TGTGCCATCAGTGAACACAGCCAAGAGACCCAGTACTTC
TRBD2	TRBJ2-1	few	TRBV7-2	17	CASIERQNSGVSDEQFF	TGTGCCAGCATCGAAAGGCAGAATAGCGGGGTCTCGGATGAGCAGTTCTTC
TRBD2	TRBJ2-3	few	TRBV4-2	16	CASSQVASGGTDTQYF	TGTGCCAGCAGCCAAGTTGCTAGCGGGGGGACAGATACGCAGTATTTT
NA	TRBJ2-7	few	TRBV28	14	CASKVPGIAYEQYF	TGTGCCAGCAAAGTCCCAGGGATTGCATACGAGCAGTACTTC
NA	TRBJ2-1	NA	TRBV24-1	16	CATSGLNGGLYNEQFF	TGTGCCACCAGTGGCCTAAACGGGGGGCTCTACAATGAGCAGTTCTTC
NA	TRBJ2-3	NA	TRBV6-1	16	CASRKAQGGVADTQYF	TGTGCCAGCAGAAAAGCACAGGGTGGAGTGGCAGATACGCAGTATTTT
TRBD1	TRBJ2-3	many	TRBV29-1	15	CSVEDRGRDTDTQYF	TGCAGCGTCGAAGACAGGGGGCGAGATACAGATACGCAGTATTTT
TRBD1	TRBJ2-5	few	TRBV7-9	15	CASSFSRGNQETQYF	TGTGCCAGCAGCTTCTCCAGGGGGAACCAAGAGACCCAGTACTTC
TRBD1	TRBJ2-5	NA	TRBV7-2	15	CASSLQTGLAETQYF	TGTGCCAGCAGCCTCCAGACAGGGCTAGCAGAGACCCAGTACTTC
TRBD2	TRBJ2-1	many	TRBV29-1	14	CSAKLAGGENEQFF	TGCAGCGCAAAACTAGCGGGAGGGGAAAATGAGCAGTTCTTC
TRBD2	TRBJ2-5	few	TRBV25-1	16	CASSSRRASGVETQYF	TGTGCCAGCAGTTCCCGTCGCGCTAGCGGGGTAGAGACCCAGTACTTC
NA	TRBJ2-3	few	TRBV29-1	14	CSVDPEVRSDTQYF	TGCAGCGTTGACCCCGAGGTGCGATCAGATACGCAGTATTTT
NA	TRBJ2-7	few	TRBV20-1	13	CSARDRESREQYF	TGCAGTGCTAGAGACAGGGAGTCGAGGGAGCAGTACTTC
TRBD2	TRBJ2-5	many	TRBV20-1	15	CSARDLGTTQETQYF	TGCAGTGCTAGAGATCTAGGGACTACGCAAGAGACCCAGTACTTC
NA	TRBJ2-3	NA	TRBV24-1	14	CATSDFYLGDTQYF	TGTGCCACCAGTGATTTTTACCTGGGAGATACGCAGTATTTT
TRBD1	TRBJ2-1	many	TRBV7-2	15	CASSLAVGQGNEQFF	TGTGCCAGCAGCTTAGCCGTAGGACAGGGGAATGAGCAGTTCTTC
TRBD2	TRBJ2-7	many	TRBV5-1	16	CASSPTLAGGYYEQYF	TGCGCCAGCAGCCCCACACTAGCGGGGGGGTACTACGAGCAGTACTTC
TRBD1	TRBJ2-3	NA	TRBV20-1	15	CSASRTGDPTDTQYF	TGCAGTGCTAGCCGGACAGGGGATCCCACAGATACGCAGTATTTT
NA	TRBJ2-2	many	TRBV5-1	16	CASSLVPSGNTGELFF	TGCGCCAGCAGCTTGGTTCCCAGCGGGAACACCGGGGAGCTGTTTTTT
NA	TRBJ1-2	few	TRBV12-3/TRBV12-4	15	CASSDTGIFTYGYTF	TGTGCCAGCAGCGATACAGGGATCTTCACCTATGGCTACACCTTC
NA	TRBJ2-2	few	TRBV6-2/TRBV6-3	16	CASSYGPGVSTGELFF	TGTGCCAGCAGTTACGGGCCGGGAGTATCCACCGGGGAGCTGTTTTTT
TRBD1	TRBJ2-5	many	TRBV5-1	14	CASSKGQGGETQYF	TGCGCCAGCAGCAAAGGACAGGGCGGAGAGACCCAGTACTTC
TRBD1	TRBJ2-7	NA	TRBV5-1	15	CVSSLGQQGTYEQYF	TGCGTCAGCAGCTTGGGACAGCAAGGGACCTACGAGCAGTACTTC
NA	TRBJ1-1	NA	TRBV28	12	CASSLWGVAAFF	TGTGCCAGCAGTTTATGGGGTGTGGCGGCTTTCTTT
NA	TRBJ2-1	NA	TRBV5-6	14	CASSPGQTGNEQFF	TGTGCCAGCAGCCCCGGACAAACCGGCAATGAGCAGTTCTTC
NA	TRBJ2-5	NA	TRBV20-1	14	CSANIPGLQETQYF	TGCAGTGCTAACATACCGGGACTCCAAGAGACCCAGTACTTC
NA	TRBJ1-1	few	TRBV18	15	CASSPRGSMNTEAFF	TGTGCCAGCTCACCTAGAGGCAGTATGAACACTGAAGCTTTCTTT
TRBD2	TRBJ2-1	NA	TRBV19	16	CASMRSAGGSYNEQFF	TGTGCCAGTATGAGGTCGGCGGGAGGGTCATACAATGAGCAGTTCTTC
TRBD2	TRBJ2-7	many	TRBV4-3	15	CASSPGTSGYHEQYF	TGCGCCAGCAGCCCAGGGACTAGCGGTTACCACGAGCAGTACTTC
NA	TRBJ2-7	few	TRBV12-3/TRBV12-4	15	CASSSLGQGRNEQYF	TGTGCCAGCAGTTCGCTAGGTCAGGGGAGGAACGAGCAGTACTTC
TRBD2	TRBJ2-1	few	TRBV6-1	16	CASRSERGGSYNEQFF	TGTGCCAGCAGGAGTGAGCGGGGGGGCTCCTACAATGAGCAGTTCTTC
TRBD1	TRBJ1-3	NA	TRBV25-1	13	CASSRGMGNTIYF	TGTGCCAGCAGCAGGGGGATGGGAAACACCATATATTTT
NA	TRBJ2-2	NA	TRBV30	13	CAGKGGFTGELFF	TGTGCCGGGAAAGGGGGATTCACCGGGGAGCTGTTTTTT
TRBD1	TRBJ1-6	NA	TRBV4-3	15	CASRLDRGNNSPLHF	TGCGCCAGCAGACTTGACAGGGGAAACAATTCACCCCTCCACTTT
NA	TRBJ1-5	few	TRBV4-3	15	CASSEGRGAGQPQHF	TGCGCCAGCAGTGAGGGGAGGGGGGCAGGGCAGCCCCAGCATTTT
NA	TRBJ2-5	few	TRBV30	13	CAWSVGVQETQYF	TGTGCCTGGAGTGTCGGAGTCCAAGAGACCCAGTACTTC
NA	TRBJ2-2	many	TRBV5-1	15	CASSLMGARTGELFF	TGCGCCAGCAGCTTAATGGGGGCACGGACCGGGGAGCTGTTTTTT
TRBD2	TRBJ2-7	NA	TRBV7-2	17	CASSQRTSGYPPYEQYF	TGTGCCAGCAGCCAGAGGACTAGCGGGTACCCTCCCTACGAGCAGTACTTC
NA	TRBJ2-7	NA	TRBV20-1	13	CSARGSGLYEQYF	TGCAGTGCTAGAGGGAGCGGTCTCTACGAGCAGTACTTC
TRBD2	TRBJ2-1	NA	TRBV5-1	16	CASSLGAGGLYNEQFF	TGCGCCAGCAGCTTGGGAGCGGGGGGCCTGTACAATGAGCAGTTCTTC
NA	TRBJ2-7	few	TRBV20-1	13	CTRSRVGLAEQYF	TGCACCCGGTCAAGGGTAGGTCTGGCCGAGCAGTACTTC
NA	TRBJ1-6	few	TRBV7-9	12	CASSFESSPLHF	TGTGCCAGCAGCTTCGAAAGTTCACCCCTCCACTTT
TRBD1	TRBJ2-1	many	TRBV3-1	14	CASGQQGARNEQFF	TGTGCCAGCGGACAACAGGGGGCGAGGAATGAGCAGTTCTTC
TRBD2	TRBJ2-3	NA	TRBV2	15	CASSGGGTNTDTQYF	TGTGCCAGCAGCGGCGGGGGAACAAACACAGATACGCAGTATTTT
TRBD2	TRBJ2-2	NA	TRBV20-1	14	CSAPPGLASGELFF	TGCAGTGCACCGCCGGGACTAGCGTCCGGGGAGCTGTTTTTT
NA	TRBJ2-4	NA	TRBV2	16	CASGEAAPVAKNIQYF	TGTGCCAGCGGAGAGGCGGCCCCCGTAGCCAAAAACATTCAGTACTTC
TRBD2	TRBJ2-5	many	TRBV20-1	15	CSASGGVGDQETQYF	TGCAGTGCTTCCGGGGGGGTTGGGGATCAAGAGACCCAGTACTTC
TRBD1	TRBJ1-4	many	TRBV7-6	16	CASSRTDRATNEKLFF	TGTGCCAGCAGCCGAACCGACAGGGCAACTAATGAAAAACTGTTTTTT
NA	TRBJ2-3	many	TRBV21-1	22	CASSQTSGVIFSSLRVTDTQYF	TGTGCCAGCTCCCAGACTAGCGGGGTGATTTTTTCTAGTTTACGGGTCACAGATACGCAGTATTTT
TRBD2	TRBJ2-7	few	TRBV15	17	CATSRDFRRLAPHEQYF	TGTGCCACCAGCAGAGATTTTCGCCGACTAGCGCCCCACGAGCAGTACTTC
TRBD2	TRBJ2-3	few	TRBV20-1	15	CSARMVAGVTDTQYF	TGCAGTGCTAGAATGGTAGCGGGGGTAACAGATACGCAGTATTTT
NA	TRBJ2-6	many	TRBV28	15	CASSGGRGGANVLTF	TGTGCCAGCAGTGGAGGTAGAGGCGGGGCCAACGTCCTGACTTTC